What follows are 9 T cell receptor beta chains derived from one specimen sequenced in a study of identical twins. TCRdb re-called the 5' RACE reads through MiXCR, storing one row per CDR3 protein. The table lists some 1,700,000 distinct CDR3 sequences, 32% of them singletons, with about 0.3% in the top ten. Sequenced material: cord blood. The receptors were sampled from a newborn girl in good health.

This clonotype was seen only a few times. The rearrangement joins TRBV6-6 to TRBJ2-1, with TRBD2 matching over 9 bases. The V segment lost 8 bases and the J segment 6 bases; nucleotides outside the gene matches: 8. CDR1 and CDR2 (germline): MNHNY, SVGAGI (reference sequence). This CDR3 has 14 residues. The CDR3: CASYERGVSNEQFF. The CDR3, as DNA: TGTGCCAGCTACGAGCGGGGGGTCTCCAATGAGCAGTTCTTC.

The chain employs TRBV29-1 and TRBJ2-3; no firm D call. The CDR3 runs 13 residues. V lost 6 bases and J 2 bases, leaving 12 bases between the germline ends. Germline V lookup: CDR1 SQVTM, CDR2 ANQGSEA. The CDR3 reads CSVERQNTDTQYF. Here the CDR3 DNA reads TGCAGCGTCGAGAGGCAGAACACAGATACGCAGTATTTT.

The V and J genes are TRBV4-1 and TRBJ2-1; TRBD2 aligns across 7 bases. J was trimmed by 2 bases and V by 1 base; bases with no gene match: 5. The CDR3 contains 16 residues. Germline V gene lookup returns CDR1 MGHRA and CDR2 YSYEKL. The CDR3 spells CASSQGRGYTYNEQFF. CDR3 nucleotides: TGCGCCAGCAGCCAAGGGCGGGGGTACACCTACAATGAGCAGTTCTTC.

The chain uses TRBV5-4 and TRBJ2-6, with 12 positions matching TRBD1. The CDR3 length is 19 residues. V was clipped by 5 bases and J by 0 bases; unmatched bases: 9. CDR1 is SGHNT, CDR2 YYREEE, per germline (reference sequence). CDR3 sequence (DNA): TGTGCCAGCAGTCGGGGACAGGGGGCTTCCGTCTCTGGGGCCAACGTCCTGACTTTC. Protein product: CASSRGQGASVSGANVLTF.

The rearrangement uses TRBV5-6 and TRBJ1-2, with TRBD1 as a possible D gene (6 bases). Germline values: CDR1 SGHDT, CDR2 YYEEEE. The CDR3 consists of 15 residues. V was trimmed by 4 bases and J by 3 bases, leaving 16 bases between them. The CDR3 protein is CASSLLRGLDYGYTF. CDR3 nucleotides: TGTGCCAGCAGCCTCCTCCGGGGGCTTGACTATGGCTACACCTTC.

There are a few counts of this clonotype. This chain links TRBV2 with TRBJ1-6; D is uncertain. There are 12 residues in the CDR3. V was cut by 7 bases and J by 8 bases, with 9 bases left in between. The V gene's germline CDR1 is SNHLY and CDR2 FYNNEI. CDR3 loop: CASKNGDSPLHF. The CDR3 bases are TGTGCCAGCAAAAACGGGGATTCACCCCTCCACTTT.

The rearrangement links TRBV5-6 to TRBJ1-2; 10 bases are a match to TRBD1. In germline, CDR1 is SGHDT, CDR2 YYEEEE. V dropped 5 bases and J dropped 3; count of bases not matched to a gene: 7. CDR3 length equals 15 residues. CDR3 amino acids: CASRRAGTGDYGYTF. CDR3 sequence (DNA): TGTGCCAGCAGGCGAGCCGGGACAGGGGACTATGGCTACACCTTC.

In this sample, this clonotype turned up a few times. The chain combines TRBV5-4 with TRBJ2-1; TRBD2 might be the D (5 bases). Between the trimmed V and J ends, which lost 4 bases and 8 bases, there was a span of 13 bases. This CDR3 contains 13 residues. Germline V CDR1 and CDR2: SGHNT, YYREEE (reference sequence). The CDR3 protein is CASSLTSSYEQFF. As DNA, the CDR3 is TGTGCCAGCAGCCTTACTAGTTCCTATGAGCAGTTCTTC.

This rearrangement joins TRBV28 to TRBJ2-1, with 9 bases that match TRBD2. The CDR3 runs to 18 residues. The V segment lost 1 base and the J segment 0 bases; nucleotides outside the gene matches: 7. Germline-derived CDR1 and CDR2 are MDHEN and SYDVKM. The CDR3 protein is CASSLLAGDPRSYNEQFF. In nucleotides, the CDR3 is TGTGCCAGCAGTTTATTAGCGGGAGACCCCCGCTCCTACAATGAGCAGTTCTTC.